The present TCR beta chain was sequenced within a study of blood T cell repertoires in COVID-19. Looking at the study overall: Acute-phase and convalescent COVID-19 samples originated in the United States, Italy and Spain. PBMCs, B-cell-depleted T cells, or T cells were the source of the cDNA or gDNA that made up the material.

This CDR3 has 15 amino acids. The germline V and J ends were trimmed by 0 bases and 3 bases, with 11 bases remaining between them. In germline, CDR1 is LGHNT, CDR2 FRNRAP. Authors' analysis steps: Cell counts per sample came from amplifying reference gene primers. The table came from immunoSEQ multiplex PCR; TCRdb's copy has only in-frame clones and leaves some out. The DNA gave D and trimming, while V, J and clone size come from that table. The sample has approximately 210,000 clones, about 91% seen once. This chain links TRBV12-5 with TRBJ2-5; D possibly corresponds to TRBD1 (5 bases). This receptor was obtained from a man between 25 and 39 years old with acute or convalescent COVID-19. Source material: peripheral blood. The CDR3 loop is CASGLVRGREETQYF. The CDR3 bases are TGTGCTAGTGGTTTGGTACGAGGCAGGGAAGAGACCCAGTACTTC. Combining the CDR3 with reference TRBV12-5 and TRBJ2-5 gives the whole variable domain DARVTQTPRHKVTEMGQEVTMRCQPILGHNTVFWYRQTMMQGLELLAYFRNRAPLDDSGMPKDRFSAEMPDATLATLKIQPSEPRDSAVYFCASGLVRGREETQYFGPGTRLLVL.